Sequencing of this T cell receptor (beta chain) was carried out in a study of blood T cell repertoires in COVID-19. The wider study: The United States, Italy and Spain supplied acute and convalescent COVID-19 samples.

The germline CDR1 and CDR2 sequences are MNHEY and SMNVEV (reference sequence). The CDR3 is 13 amino acids. V was cut by 3 bases and J by 4 bases, with 9 bases left in between. Enrollees, about 18 to 89 years old, lived in approximately 24 US areas. Cohort assignment relied on participant-reported clinical history. What the recovered Cohort 3 donors had was two negative PCRs, clearance, or symptom resolution. The repertoire was sequenced with immunoSEQ multiplex PCR; TCRdb's copy has only in-frame clones and lacks some. The sample holds some 260,000 clones, over 75% seen once. This TCR came from a man aged 35-49 years who had recovered from COVID-19. This rearrangement joins TRBV27 to TRBJ1-2; D gene ambiguous. Sequencing was done on a sample of PBMCs or T cells enriched from blood (not recorded which). The CDR3 DNA sequence: TGTGCCAGCAGTTTTAACCCTACCTATGGCTACACCTTC. This encodes CASSFNPTYGYTF.